This T cell receptor beta chain was obtained from a study of shared clonotypes between healthy human individuals. Repertoires were generated with immunoSEQ multiplex PCR, while TCRdb's copy carries only in-frame clones and drops some. The sample holds about 690,000 clones; 90% are singletons and the top ten take 34%. Study-level points and caveats: A small donor pool kept down the genetic and exposure-history diversity that was represented.

The CDR3 consists of 14 residues. Germline lookup yields CDR1 MNHEY and CDR2 SMNVEV (reference sequence). The V and J ends lost 2 bases and 8 bases, in that order; junction bases with no gene match: 4. Notes on this clone: Its antigen is undetermined.

The TCR sequence derives from a man between 18 and 35 years old in good health. Some clones in this sample may be carry-over from other donors' samples. The material sequenced was memory CD8+ T cells from PBMCs. Sample subset: CD45RO+ cells pooled with CCR7-negative TemRA cells. This chain links TRBV27 with TRBJ1-4, with 8 nucleotides matching TRBD1. Written as DNA, the CDR3 is TGTGCCAGCAGTTTACTCGGGACAGGCGAAAAACTGTTTTTT. Translation: CASSLLGTGEKLFF. Full variable domain (remainder filled in from reference TRBV27 and TRBJ1-4): EAQVTQNPRYLITVTGKKLTVTCSQNMNHEYMSWYRQDPGLGLRQIYYSMNVEVTDKGDVPEGYKVSRKEKRNFPLILESPSPNQTSLYFCASSLLGTGEKLFFGSGTQLSVL.